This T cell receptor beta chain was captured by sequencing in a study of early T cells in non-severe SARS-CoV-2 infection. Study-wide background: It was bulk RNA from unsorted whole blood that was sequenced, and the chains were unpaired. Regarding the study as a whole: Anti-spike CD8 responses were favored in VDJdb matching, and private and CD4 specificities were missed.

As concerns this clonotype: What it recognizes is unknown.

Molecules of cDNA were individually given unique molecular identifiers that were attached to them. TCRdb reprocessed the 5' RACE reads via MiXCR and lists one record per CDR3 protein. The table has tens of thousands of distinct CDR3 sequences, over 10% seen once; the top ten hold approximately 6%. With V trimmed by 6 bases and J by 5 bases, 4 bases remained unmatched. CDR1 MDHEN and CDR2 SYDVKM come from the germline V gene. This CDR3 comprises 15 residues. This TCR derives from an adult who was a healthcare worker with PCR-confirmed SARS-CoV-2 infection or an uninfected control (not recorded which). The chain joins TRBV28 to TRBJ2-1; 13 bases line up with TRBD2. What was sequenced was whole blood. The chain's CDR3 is CASRLAGGPHNEQFF. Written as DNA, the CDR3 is TGTGCCAGCAGACTAGCGGGAGGGCCGCACAATGAGCAGTTCTTC.